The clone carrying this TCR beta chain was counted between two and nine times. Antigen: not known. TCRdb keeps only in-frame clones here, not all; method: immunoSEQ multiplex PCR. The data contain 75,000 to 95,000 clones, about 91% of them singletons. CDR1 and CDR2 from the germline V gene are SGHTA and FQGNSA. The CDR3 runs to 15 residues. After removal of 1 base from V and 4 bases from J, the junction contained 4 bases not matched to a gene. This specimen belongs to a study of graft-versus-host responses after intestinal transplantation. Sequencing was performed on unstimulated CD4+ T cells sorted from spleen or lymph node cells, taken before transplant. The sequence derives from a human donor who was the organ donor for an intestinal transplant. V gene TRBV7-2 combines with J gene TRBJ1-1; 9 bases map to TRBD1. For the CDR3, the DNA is TGTGCCAGCAGCTTAGGGGACAGGGTCCGCACTGAAGCTTTCTTT. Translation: CASSLGDRVRTEAFF.